The 4 T cell receptor beta chains reported below all come from one sample, sequenced in a study of shared clonotypes between healthy human individuals. Some clones are missing from TCRdb's copy, which holds only in-frame ones; the method was immunoSEQ multiplex PCR. The sample has hundreds of thousands of clones, roughly 78% seen once. Sequenced material: memory CD4+ T cells sorted from blood. Indicated subset: CD45RA-negative fraction. These receptor sequences come from a young woman in good health.

V gene TRBV5-8 combines with J gene TRBJ2-3; weak D call: TRBD2 (6 bases). The CDR3 is 15 amino acids. Germline V lookup: CDR1 SGHTS, CDR2 YDEGEE. Trimming removed 0 bases from V and 0 bases from J, with 8 bases in between. The CDR3 DNA sequence: TGTGCCAGCAGCTTGGGCCTAGCGAGCACAGATACGCAGTATTTT. Protein: CASSLGLASTDTQYF.

The V call is TRBV18, the J call TRBJ1-1; D might be TRBD1 (5 bases). Deletions cut 3 bases from V and 11 bases from J, with 25 bases between. The germline CDR1 and CDR2 sequences are KGHSH and LQKENI. The CDR3 runs to 16 residues. This CDR3 is CASSPIAGLPVIGAFF. The DNA of the CDR3 is TGTGCCAGCTCACCCATCGCGGGACTCCCTGTAATAGGGGCTTTCTTT.

The CDR3 nucleotides are TGTGCCAGCAGGCCGGGGGCGGGACTAGCGGCTTACAATGAGCAGTTCTTC. The encoded protein is CASRPGAGLAAYNEQFF. This chain connects TRBV27 to TRBJ2-1, with 11 bases fitting TRBD2. The germline gives CDR1 MNHEY, CDR2 SMNVEV (reference sequence). J gave up 4 bases and V 6 bases, and 11 bases lay outside the gene matches. This CDR3 region has 17 residues.

The V gene is TRBV18, the J gene TRBJ2-5, with D perhaps TRBD1 or TRBD2 (5 bases each). V gave up 3 bases and J gave up 1 base, with 9 bases separating them. The CDR3 length is 14 residues. Germline lookup yields CDR1 KGHSH and CDR2 LQKENI. The CDR3 sequence is CASSPPGRQETQYF. CDR3 DNA sequence: TGTGCCAGCTCACCGCCGGGACGCCAAGAGACCCAGTACTTC. The full variable domain, with the rest looked up from reference TRBV18 and TRBJ2-5, is NAGVMQNPRHLVRRRGQEARLRCSPMKGHSHVYWYRQLPEEGLKFMVYLQKENIIDESGMPKERFSAEFPKEGPSILRIQQVVRGDSAAYFCASSPPGRQETQYFGPGTRLLVL.